These 25 T cell receptor beta chains share one sample of origin, sequenced in a study of T-cell memory formation after mild COVID-19. MiXCR, run by TCRdb on the 5' RACE reads, gives a single entry per CDR3 protein. In the table there are some 180,000 distinct CDR3 sequences, about 18% of which are singletons. The specimen was PBMCs or a T cell subset sorted from them (not recorded which). Receptors originate from a man aged 18-30 years who had mild COVID-19 (a few samples of this study predate the infection). Cell type and time point are not known.

Written as DNA, the CDR3 is TGCGCCAGCAGCTTGATCGGGGTCGACTCCTACAATGAGCAGTTCTTC. As protein: CASSLIGVDSYNEQFF. The genes are TRBV5-1 and TRBJ2-1, with D perhaps matching TRBD2 (5 bases). The CDR3 sequence is 16 residues long. The germline CDR1 and CDR2 sequences are SGHRS and YFSETQ. V was pared by 1 base and J by 0 bases, with 11 bases between.

The V gene is TRBV4-2, the J gene TRBJ1-5, with unresolved D. Germline CDR1 is LGHNA and CDR2 is YNFKEQ. This CDR3 spans 15 amino acids. The V gene lost 0 bases and the J gene lost 4 bases, with 10 bases spanning the gap. The CDR3 DNA is TGTGCCAGCAGCCAAGAGTTTCTTGGGAATCAGCCCCAGCATTTT. Amino acid sequence: CASSQEFLGNQPQHF.

This sequence joins TRBV20-1 and TRBJ1-2; TRBD1 matches 7 bases. Germline assignment: CDR1 DFQATT and CDR2 SNEGSKA (reference sequence). V lost 5 bases to trimming and J lost 5 bases; unmatched junction nucleotides: 2. The CDR3 sequence is 11 residues long. The CDR3, as DNA: TGCAGTGCTTGGGACAGTTATGGCTACACCTTC. Residues: CSAWDSYGYTF.

The gene calls are TRBV7-8 and TRBJ1-5; the D is unclear. Germline V gene data show CDR1 as SGHVS and CDR2 as FQNEAQ. CDR3 size: 14 residues. V was clipped by 1 base and J by 3 bases, with 7 bases between them. This chain's CDR3 is CASSLDRYNQPQHF. The CDR3 nucleotides read TGTGCCAGCAGCTTAGACCGGTACAATCAGCCCCAGCATTTT.

This clonotype appeared a few times. V gene TRBV12-3 or TRBV12-4 combines with J gene TRBJ2-3, with 7 bases aligning to TRBD2. This CDR3 comprises 16 residues. V shed 0 bases and J 9 bases; nucleotides not matched to a gene: 12. This chain's CDR3 is CASSLASGRPSGTQYF. The CDR3, as DNA: TGTGCCAGCAGTTTAGCTAGCGGGCGGCCCTCCGGGACGCAGTATTTT.

The chain is built from TRBV28 and TRBJ2-7, with D unresolved. Germline V lookup: CDR1 MDHEN, CDR2 SYDVKM. This CDR3 comprises 15 residues. Trimming pared 6 bases from V and 3 bases from J, leaving 18 bases between. The CDR3 here is CASRPGLAFGYEQYV. CDR3 nucleotide sequence: TGTGCCAGCAGGCCCGGTTTGGCTTTTGGCTACGAGCAGTACGTC.

This chain joins TRBV7-6 and TRBJ2-5; TRBD2 is a possible D gene (6 bases). The CDR3 runs to 14 residues. Trimming cost V 5 bases and J 4 bases, with 14 bases left between them. The germline gives CDR1 SGHVS, CDR2 FNYEAQ. CDR3 region: CASSVGGGIETQYF. The CDR3 DNA reads as TGTGCCAGCAGCGTCGGGGGAGGAATAGAGACCCAGTACTTC.

This clonotype was seen at least ten times. V and J are TRBV12-3 or TRBV12-4 and TRBJ2-5, with 9 bases matching TRBD2. V dropped 7 bases and J dropped 5; count of bases not matched to a gene: 8. The CDR3 sequence is 14 residues long. The CDR3 bases are TGTGCCAGCACCCGGCGGGGGGGCCCGGAGACCCAGTACTTC. Amino acid sequence: CASTRRGGPETQYF.

This clonotype was seen only a few times. This chain joins TRBV6-4 and TRBJ2-4; TRBD1 aligns across 8 bases. Trimming removed 3 bases from V and 0 bases from J; junction bases left unmatched: 1. The CDR3 is 15 residues long. Germline V gene lookup returns CDR1 MRHNA and CDR2 SNTAGT. The CDR3 protein is CASSEQGGAKNIQYF. CDR3 sequence (DNA): TGTGCCAGCAGTGAACAGGGGGGAGCCAAAAACATTCAGTACTTC.

This clonotype was seen a few times. The chain uses TRBV9 and TRBJ2-7; D might be TRBD1 (5 bases). The germline gives CDR1 SGDLS, CDR2 YYNGEE. The CDR3 is made up of 13 amino acids. The ends were cut back, 4 bases at V and 8 bases at J, with 16 bases in the middle. The CDR3 loop is CASSPDRRAQQYF. The DNA for the CDR3 is TGTGCCAGCAGCCCCGACAGACGTGCGCAGCAGTACTTC.

This clonotype was observed at least ten times. The chain recombines TRBV12-3 or TRBV12-4 with TRBJ1-2; D call uncertain. The CDR3 is made up of 14 amino acids. The V end lost 6 bases, the J end lost 8 bases, and 19 bases lay between the germline ends. The CDR3 sequence: CASRDEDGAGGYTF. CDR3 in DNA: TGTGCCAGCAGGGACGAGGACGGTGCTGGAGGCTACACCTTC.

The chain couples TRBV19 to TRBJ1-5; D remains unclear. Trimming took off 3 bases at V and 4 bases at J, with 10 bases between the two ends. This CDR3 spans 14 amino acids. Germline lookup yields CDR1 LNHDA and CDR2 SQIVND (reference sequence). The CDR3 here is CASSMNNMNQPQHF. The DNA for the CDR3 is TGTGCCAGTAGTATGAACAATATGAATCAGCCCCAGCATTTT. The full variable domain, with the rest looked up from reference TRBV19 and TRBJ1-5, is DGGITQSPKYLFRKEGQNVTLSCEQNLNHDAMYWYRQDPGQGLRLIYYSQIVNDFQKGDIAEGYSVSREKKESFPLTVTSAQKNPTAFYLCASSMNNMNQPQHFGDGTRLSIL.

In this sample, this clonotype turned up a few times. The chain is built from TRBV25-1 and TRBJ1-6, with D possibly TRBD1 on 6 matching bases. The CDR3 is 13 residues long. Germline lookup yields CDR1 MGHDK and CDR2 SYGVNS. V dropped 9 bases and J dropped 10 bases, with 16 bases sitting between them. The CDR3 sequence: CASSDRHYSPLHF. The CDR3 DNA is TGTGCCAGTTCGGACAGACATTACTCACCCCTCCACTTT.

This clonotype came up a few times. The chain links TRBV30 to TRBJ1-1, with D tentatively TRBD1 (5 bases). Germline CDR1 GTSNPN, CDR2 SVGIG (reference sequence). The CDR3 extends over 15 amino acids. The V end lost 3 bases, the J end lost 11 bases, and 25 bases lay between the germline ends. The CDR3 DNA sequence: TGTGCCTGGAGCCCAATGGGGGATCTAAGGCCCTCCGCTTTCTTT. Translating it yields CAWSPMGDLRPSAFF.

This clonotype was recorded a few times. This sequence joins TRBV20-1 and TRBJ1-1; tentatively, D is TRBD1 (5 bases). V was pared by 1 base and J by 8 bases, with 14 bases between. Germline CDR1 is DFQATT and CDR2 is SNEGSKA (reference sequence). This CDR3 has 13 residues. The CDR3 DNA follows: TGCAGTGCTAGAGGGTACACAGAGGGGGAAGCTTTCTTT. The encoded protein is CSARGYTEGEAFF.

CDR3 bases: TGTGCCAGCAGTTACAGGGCCTCCGGGGATACGCAGTATTTT. Its protein product is CASSYRASGDTQYF. This rearrangement joins TRBV6-2 or TRBV6-3 to TRBJ2-3; unclear D gene. Germline V lookup: CDR1 MNHEY, CDR2 SVGEGT. Trimming stripped 2 bases from V and 6 bases from J, with 12 bases between. The CDR3 extends over 14 amino acids.

J is TRBJ2-1 and V is TRBV5-1; 8 bases are a match to TRBD1. The CDR3 runs to 15 residues. The germline V gene has CDR1 SGHRS and CDR2 YFSETQ. Losses at the gene ends were 3 bases for V and 1 base for J; bases not matched to a gene: 3. The CDR3 region is CASSSGQGSYNEQFF. The CDR3 nucleotides are TGCGCCAGCAGCTCCGGACAGGGATCCTACAATGAGCAGTTCTTC.

The CDR3: CASSLSTTYEQYF. CDR3 nucleotide sequence: TGCGCCAGCAGCTTAAGCACCACCTACGAGCAGTACTTC. The V call is TRBV5-1, the J call TRBJ2-7; D gene unclear. CDR1 is SGHRS, CDR2 YFSETQ, per germline. The CDR3 runs to 13 residues. V gave up 2 bases and J gave up 2 bases, with 8 bases separating them.

This clonotype turned up a few times. The chain is built from TRBV25-1 and TRBJ1-1; the D is unclear. Between the trimmed V and J ends, which lost 7 bases and 1 base, there was a span of 4 bases. Germline CDR1 and CDR2: MGHDK and SYGVNS. The CDR3 spans 11 residues. The CDR3 loop is CASTWNTEAFF. The DNA of the CDR3 is TGTGCCAGCACGTGGAACACTGAAGCTTTCTTT.

The CDR3 DNA reads TGCAGTGCTAGAGATAATAGAAGGTCCACCTCCTATGGCTACACCTTC. It yields the protein CSARDNRRSTSYGYTF. The gene calls are TRBV20-1 and TRBJ1-2; D gene uncertain. The length of the CDR3 is 16 residues. V gave up 0 bases and J gave up 4 bases, with 18 bases separating them. CDR1 and CDR2 (germline): DFQATT, SNEGSKA (reference sequence).

The rearrangement uses TRBV9 and TRBJ2-6; D is tentatively TRBD1 or TRBD2 (5 bases each). Germline V CDR1 and CDR2: SGDLS, YYNGEE. V was clipped by 5 bases and J by 0 bases, with 15 bases between them. CDR3 length equals 17 residues. CDR3 bases: TGTGCCAGCAGTGTTGGGGGACCCGCCTCTGGGGCCAACGTCCTGACTTTC. As protein: CASSVGGPASGANVLTF.

This chain connects TRBV7-6 to TRBJ2-7; D unclear. This CDR3 contains 12 residues. Deletions cut 5 bases from V and 12 bases from J, with 17 bases between. Germline values: CDR1 SGHVS, CDR2 FNYEAQ. DNA of the CDR3: TGTGCCAGCAGCCCTGTTGGGGAATTCCTGTACTTC. Translating it yields CASSPVGEFLYF. The full variable domain, its missing parts supplied by reference TRBV7-6 and TRBJ2-7, is GAGVSQSPRYKVTKRGQDVALRCDPISGHVSLYWYRQALGQGPEFLTYFNYEAQQDKSGLPNDRFSAERPEGSISTLTIQRTEQRDSAMYRCASSPVGEFLYFGPGTRLTVT.

This clonotype was detected many times. The genes are TRBV7-9 and TRBJ2-7; 12 bases line up with TRBD2. The V gene end was trimmed by 6 bases and the J gene end by 6 bases; junction bases not matched to a gene: 6. CDR1 is SEHNR, CDR2 FQNEAQ, per germline (reference sequence). The CDR3 has 14 amino acids. As DNA, the CDR3 is TGTGCCAGCAGTCCTCCGGGACTAGCGGGCGAGCAGTACGTC. This translates into CASSPPGLAGEQYV.

The DNA of the CDR3 is TGTGCCAGCAGCTGGACAGGAAACTCTGGGGCCAACGTCCTGACTTTC. Translating gives CASSWTGNSGANVLTF. The gene calls are TRBV7-3 and TRBJ2-6, with 7 bases that match TRBD1. The germline V gene has CDR1 SGHTA and CDR2 FQGTGA. After removal of 4 bases from V and 0 bases from J, the junction contained 3 bases not matched to a gene. CDR3 length: 16 amino acids.

V is TRBV12-3 or TRBV12-4 and J is TRBJ1-2, with TRBD1 as a possible D gene (5 bases). V was clipped by 3 bases and J by 4 bases, with 15 bases between them. The CDR3 spans 15 residues. The CDR3 sequence is CASSFALGGSYGYTF. Here the CDR3 DNA reads TGTGCCAGCAGTTTCGCCCTCGGGGGAAGCTATGGCTACACCTTC.